The 27 T cell receptor beta chains given below trace back to one sample, sequenced in a study of Ad26.COV2.S vaccination and SARS-CoV-2 variants. Treatment specified: some 20 received Ad26.COV2.S at low or high dose, single or two shots; about five received placebo; per-sample allocation not given. Specimen acquisition occurred on day 63 following the initial vaccine or placebo injection. The repertoire was sequenced with immunoSEQ multiplex PCR; TCRdb's copy has only in-frame clones and lacks some. Found here are more than 300,000 clones, around 85% of them singletons; the top ten hold under 2.5%. The material was peripheral blood, obtained in a trial of Ad26.COV2.S vaccine versus placebo. These receptor sequences come from a person between 18 and 60 years old who received the Ad26.COV2.S COVID-19 vaccine or a placebo.

The chain uses TRBV5-5 and TRBJ1-1; D remains unclear. The CDR3 loop spans 14 amino acids. V lost 1 base to trimming and J lost 1 base, with 8 bases between them. Germline-derived CDR1 and CDR2 are SGHKS and YYEKEE (reference sequence). The CDR3 loop reads CASSLSLANTEAFF. The CDR3 region has the DNA TGTGCCAGCAGCTTGTCTTTGGCGAACACTGAAGCTTTCTTT. Drawing the rest from reference TRBV5-5 and TRBJ1-1, the complete variable domain is DAGVTQSPTHLIKTRGQQVTLRCSPISGHKSVSWYQQVLGQGPQFIFQYYEKEERGRGNFPDRFSARQFPNYSSELNVNALLLGDSALYLCASSLSLANTEAFFGQGTRLTVV.

The CDR3 nucleotides read TGTGCCAGCAGTTTCCAGGGACCTAGCACCATATATTTT. Translating gives CASSFQGPSTIYF. The chain is built from TRBV12-3 or TRBV12-4 and TRBJ1-3; D perhaps matches TRBD1 (5 bases). The CDR3 loop spans 13 amino acids. The V end was cut by 3 bases, the J end by 9 bases, with 12 bases between.

The V call is TRBV2, the J call TRBJ2-3; 7 bases line up with TRBD1. CDR3 size: 16 residues. Germline V gene lookup returns CDR1 SNHLY and CDR2 FYNNEI. The junction had 7 bases not matched to a gene; V was cut back by 3 bases and J by 1 base. CDR3 DNA: TGTGCCAGCAGTGACCCGATAGGGGGCGGCACAGATACGCAGTATTTT. Protein sequence: CASSDPIGGGTDTQYF.

The rearrangement links TRBV2 to TRBJ1-5; D gene uncertain. Trimming pared 4 bases from V and 0 bases from J, leaving 13 bases between. This CDR3 contains 16 residues. Germline CDR1 and CDR2: SNHLY and FYNNEI. The CDR3 bases are TGTGCCAGCAGTGCAACGGCCCTCCCTAGCAATCAGCCCCAGCATTTT. Its translation is CASSATALPSNQPQHF.

The V gene is TRBV6-2 or TRBV6-3, the J gene TRBJ1-1; 12 bases agree with TRBD1. Trimming cost V 6 bases and J 5 bases; bases outside gene matches: 4. From germline, CDR1 is MNHEY and CDR2 SVGEGT. This CDR3 has 14 residues. As DNA, the CDR3 is TGTGCCAGCAGCCGGGACAGGGGGCTGACTGAAGCTTTCTTT. Translating gives CASSRDRGLTEAFF.

The chain carries TRBV15 and TRBJ2-5; a weak D match, TRBD1 (6 bases). This CDR3 has 15 residues. CDR1 LNHNV and CDR2 YYDKDF come from the germline V gene (reference sequence). The V end was cut by 5 bases, the J end by 2 bases, with 15 bases between. The CDR3, as DNA: TGTGCCACCAGCTTCCGCACAGGGTTTCAAGAGACCCAGTACTTC. Its protein product is CATSFRTGFQETQYF.

This clone has just a few counts. This chain links TRBV10-1 with TRBJ1-2; tentatively, D is TRBD1 (5 bases). This CDR3 has 20 residues. Germline CDR1 reads WNHNN; CDR2 reads SYGVQD (reference sequence). Trimming pared 3 bases from V and 5 bases from J, leaving 31 bases between. The CDR3 nucleotides read TGCGCCAGCAGTGAACATTACCCCGGGTGGGCAGGGTGGTGGTTGTATGGCTACACCTTC. Its translation is CASSEHYPGWAGWWLYGYTF.

V usage is TRBV11-1 and J usage is TRBJ2-5; D gene ambiguous. The V gene's germline CDR1 is SGHAT and CDR2 FQDESV (reference sequence). This CDR3 spans 12 amino acids. The V end lost 6 bases, the J end lost 4 bases, and 9 bases lay between the germline ends. The CDR3 loop reads CASRGDPETQYF. The CDR3 coding sequence is TGTGCCAGCAGAGGCGACCCAGAGACCCAGTACTTC.

The chain couples TRBV4-1 to TRBJ1-1, with 8 bases fitting TRBD1. Germline V gives CDR1 MGHRA, CDR2 YSYEKL. With 4 bases clipped from V and 0 bases from J, the junction kept 10 bases outside the gene matches. The CDR3 totals 17 residues. This chain's CDR3 is CASSRSGGAGVNTEAFF. DNA of the CDR3: TGCGCCAGCAGCCGATCAGGGGGCGCGGGGGTGAACACTGAAGCTTTCTTT.

The chain uses TRBV29-1 and TRBJ2-1; D gene uncertain. Trimming removed 5 bases from V and 6 bases from J, with 20 bases in between. Germline assignment: CDR1 SQVTM and CDR2 ANQGSEA. This CDR3 is 15 amino acids long. CDR3 loop: CSVLIWLAPGNEQFF. Written as DNA, the CDR3 is TGCAGCGTTCTAATTTGGCTTGCACCCGGCAATGAGCAGTTCTTC.

The CDR3 nucleotides are TGTGCCTCCGCGGTGGGACAGGGGGCCGGGGAGCTGTTTTTT. Protein product: CASAVGQGAGELFF. The J gene is TRBJ2-2, the V gene TRBV5-4, with 11 positions matching TRBD1. CDR1 and CDR2 from the germline V gene are SGHNT and YYREEE (reference sequence). This CDR3 comprises 14 residues. J was trimmed by 6 bases and V by 10 bases; bases with no gene match: 8.

J is TRBJ2-5 and V is TRBV28; the D call may be TRBD1 or TRBD2 (5 bases each). V was cut by 6 bases and J by 5 bases, with 22 bases left in between. The germline CDR1 and CDR2 sequences are MDHEN and SYDVKM. The CDR3 sequence is 16 residues long. The CDR3 protein is CASSYHPRVREETQYF. The CDR3 DNA sequence: TGTGCCAGCAGCTACCATCCCCGAGTCAGGGAGGAGACCCAGTACTTC.

This clone occurred once. The DNA of the CDR3 is TGTGCCAGCAGTTACTCTTTGGTCCACAATGAGCAGTTCTTC. Translated: CASSYSLVHNEQFF. The rearrangement uses TRBV6-2 or TRBV6-3 and TRBJ2-1, with no clear D. Germline V gene lookup returns CDR1 MNHEY and CDR2 SVGEGT. The CDR3 runs to 14 residues. V lost 0 bases, J lost 5 bases, and 8 bases lay in between.

CDR3 amino acids: CASSIGRQANTGELFF. CDR3 coding DNA: TGTGCCAGTAGTATAGGTCGGCAGGCGAACACCGGGGAGCTGTTTTTT. The chain has TRBV19 and TRBJ2-2; D is ambiguous. The CDR3 runs 16 residues. The germline V gene encodes CDR1 LNHDA and CDR2 SQIVND (reference sequence). V lost 1 base to trimming and J lost 0 bases, with 9 bases between them.

The V gene is TRBV5-1, the J gene TRBJ2-5, with TRBD2 as a possible D gene (5 bases). The germline V gene encodes CDR1 SGHRS and CDR2 YFSETQ. Trimming shortened V by 0 bases and J by 4 bases, and 10 bases separated the two germline ends. The CDR3 has 14 residues. The CDR3 here is CASSLDSRGETQYF. The CDR3 nucleotides read TGCGCCAGCAGCTTGGACAGCCGGGGAGAGACCCAGTACTTC.

This chain connects TRBV5-1 to TRBJ2-5; 8 positions match TRBD2. Germline V CDR1 and CDR2: SGHRS, YFSETQ. The V and J ends lost 4 bases and 3 bases, in that order; junction bases with no gene match: 11. The CDR3 totals 16 residues. The CDR3 protein is CASSGADTSGEETQYF. CDR3 DNA: TGCGCCAGCAGCGGGGCGGATACTAGCGGCGAAGAGACCCAGTACTTC.

V is TRBV7-2 and J is TRBJ2-7; TRBD1 aligns across 9 bases. Trimming at V came to 5 bases and at J to 1 base, leaving 6 bases not matched to a gene. The germline V gene encodes CDR1 SGHTA and CDR2 FQGNSA. CDR3 length: 15 residues. In DNA, the CDR3 is TGTGCCAGCAGCCCGGACAGGGGAAGATCCTACGAGCAGTACTTC. It encodes CASSPDRGRSYEQYF.

This chain uses TRBV5-1 with TRBJ2-5, with no clear D. This CDR3 comprises 15 residues. Germline values: CDR1 SGHRS, CDR2 YFSETQ. Trimming removed 4 bases at V and 5 bases at J, with 18 bases between. CDR3: CASSPNGPRAETQYF. The CDR3 bases are TGCGCCAGCAGCCCCAACGGCCCCCGGGCGGAGACCCAGTACTTC.

The sample holds a few counts of this clone. The chain combines TRBV27 with TRBJ2-7, with 8 positions matching TRBD2. Germline V CDR1 and CDR2: MNHEY, SMNVEV (reference sequence). The CDR3 length is 15 residues. V shed 2 bases, J shed 2 bases, and the junction held 5 bases outside the gene matches. This CDR3 is CASSLVGGGTYEQYF. As DNA, the CDR3 is TGTGCCAGCAGTTTAGTAGGCGGGGGGACCTACGAGCAGTACTTC.

This chain uses TRBV4-2 with TRBJ1-5; D is unresolved. CDR1 and CDR2 from the germline V gene are LGHNA and YNFKEQ. Trimming cost V 4 bases and J 3 bases, with 13 bases left between them. The CDR3 length is 15 residues. CDR3 bases: TGTGCCAGCAGCCTAGGGATGTTCTTCAATCAGCCCCAGCATTTT. Its protein product is CASSLGMFFNQPQHF.

The V and J genes are TRBV5-1 and TRBJ2-1, with 8 bases identical to TRBD1. The CDR3 has 14 residues. CDR1 is SGHRS and CDR2 is YFSETQ in the germline V gene. The junction had 5 bases not matched to a gene; V was cut back by 4 bases and J by 5 bases. The CDR3 loop is CASSLGQVNNEQFF. Written as DNA, the CDR3 is TGCGCCAGCAGCCTGGGACAGGTCAACAATGAGCAGTTCTTC.

This chain links TRBV6-5 with TRBJ1-5; 8 nucleotides line up with TRBD1. The CDR3 is made up of 15 amino acids. CDR1 and CDR2 from the germline V gene are MNHEY and SVGAGI. Trimming at V came to 6 bases and at J to 0 bases, leaving 4 bases not matched to a gene. In DNA, the CDR3 is TGTGCCAGCAGAAAACAGGGGGTTAGCAATCAGCCCCAGCATTTT. Translated: CASRKQGVSNQPQHF.

J is TRBJ2-6 and V is TRBV7-9, with a possible D match to TRBD1 (6 bases). V dropped 5 bases and J dropped 2 bases, with 16 bases sitting between them. Germline V gene lookup returns CDR1 SEHNR and CDR2 FQNEAQ (reference sequence). The CDR3 sequence is 17 residues long. DNA of the CDR3: TGTGCCAGCAGCCCAACTCAGGGGATGGCTGGGGCCAACGTCCTGACTTTC. Amino acid sequence: CASSPTQGMAGANVLTF.

This clone was detected once. This chain connects TRBV10-3 to TRBJ2-1; the D is unclear. This CDR3 region has 12 residues. Germline-derived CDR1 and CDR2 are ENHRY and SYGVKD. Between the trimmed V and J ends, which lost 2 bases and 5 bases, there was a span of 4 bases. The CDR3 coding sequence is TGTGCCATCAGTGAGAACAACAATGAGCAGTTCTTC. This translates into CAISENNNEQFF.

The chain is built from TRBV6-6 and TRBJ1-5; TRBD1 is a possible D gene (6 bases). The CDR3 covers 14 residues. V was trimmed by 6 bases and J by 0 bases, leaving 9 bases between them. Germline-derived CDR1 and CDR2 are MNHNY and SVGAGI (reference sequence). CDR3 residues: CASRQGYSNQPQHF. The CDR3 DNA reads as TGTGCCAGCAGACAGGGTTATAGCAATCAGCCCCAGCATTTT.

V and J are TRBV9 and TRBJ2-3; D is ambiguous. The germline V and J ends were trimmed by 4 bases and 3 bases, with 6 bases remaining between them. Germline CDR1 SGDLS, CDR2 YYNGEE. The CDR3 covers 12 residues. The CDR3 here is CASSPATDTQYF. CDR3 bases: TGTGCCAGCAGCCCAGCGACAGATACGCAGTATTTT.

This chain connects TRBV7-9 to TRBJ2-2; no firm D call. Germline assignment: CDR1 SEHNR and CDR2 FQNEAQ (reference sequence). The CDR3 sequence is 13 residues long. V was shortened by 0 bases and J by 7 bases, with 6 bases between the two germline ends. The CDR3 DNA reads TGTGCCAGCAGCTTAGCTTGGGGCGGGGAGCTGTTTTTT. This translates into CASSLAWGGELFF.